One sample yielded the 5 T cell receptor beta chains listed below, sequenced in a study of control samples from healthy donors and cancer patients. Sequenced by immunoSEQ multiplex PCR; TCRdb stores in-frame clones only, minus some. This sample carries under 200,000 clones, 90% to 95% of them seen once, and the ten largest clones take approximately 15%. The sequenced material came from PBMCs. The origin of the receptors is a man aged 60 to 69 with colorectal cancer.

V is TRBV29-1 and J is TRBJ1-1; D is uncertain. Per the germline V gene, CDR1 is SQVTM and CDR2 is ANQGSEA. The CDR3 runs 10 residues. Trimming removed 6 bases at V and 8 bases at J, with 10 bases between. CDR3 DNA: TGCAGCGTAGAGAACAGAGAAGCTTTCTTT. Translated, it gives CSVENREAFF.

The chain carries TRBV7-2 and TRBJ2-1; TRBD2 might be the D (5 bases). CDR3 length equals 14 residues. With 1 base removed from V and 2 bases from J, the gap between germline ends came to 6 bases. The germline gives CDR1 SGHTA, CDR2 FQGNSA. CDR3 sequence reads: CASSLGGTYNEQFF. CDR3 coding DNA: TGTGCCAGCAGCTTAGGAGGGACCTACAATGAGCAGTTCTTC.

The chain links TRBV7-9 to TRBJ1-2, with D perhaps TRBD1 (5 bases). Germline V gene sequence: CDR1 SEHNR, CDR2 FQNEAQ (reference sequence). The CDR3 contains 13 residues. The V end was cut by 1 base, the J end by 4 bases, with 7 bases between. CDR3 sequence reads: CASSLGQSYGYTF. The CDR3 nucleotides read TGTGCCAGCAGCTTAGGACAGAGCTATGGCTACACCTTC.

The rearrangement uses TRBV29-1 and TRBJ1-2; a possible D gene is TRBD1 (6 bases). This CDR3 region has 13 residues. Germline CDR1 reads SQVTM; CDR2 reads ANQGSEA. With 6 bases removed from V and 3 bases from J, the gap between germline ends came to 14 bases. CDR3 nucleotide sequence: TGCAGCGTAGATAAACGGACAGACTATGGCTACACCTTC. The encoded protein is CSVDKRTDYGYTF. Full variable domain (remainder filled in from reference TRBV29-1 and TRBJ1-2): SAVISQKPSRDICQRGTSLTIQCQVDSQVTMMFWYRQQPGQSLTLIATANQGSEATYESGFVIDKFPISRPNLTFSTLTVSNMSPEDSSIYLCSVDKRTDYGYTFGSGTRLTVV.

The chain couples TRBV5-1 to TRBJ1-1; D unresolved. The V gene's germline CDR1 is SGHRS and CDR2 YFSETQ. Between the trimmed V and J ends, which lost 0 bases and 8 bases, there was a span of 14 bases. The CDR3 has 14 residues. The CDR3 coding sequence is TGCGCCAGCAGCTTGGAAACTAATTCTGGGGAAGCTTTCTTT. This encodes CASSLETNSGEAFF.